Below, 14 T cell receptor beta chains from the same sample are listed, as sequenced in a study of T-cell memory formation after mild COVID-19. Each CDR3 protein is one row after TCRdb ran MiXCR on the 5' RACE reads. There are about 110,000 distinct CDR3 sequences in the sample; more than 15% occur only once, and 28% lies in the top ten. Sequencing input: PBMCs or a T cell subset sorted from them (not recorded which). The receptors originated from an adult woman who had mild COVID-19 (a few samples of this study predate the infection). Cell type and time point are not known.

This clonotype was seen only a few times. The V gene is TRBV4-1, the J gene TRBJ2-6; no clear D. The V gene's germline CDR1 is MGHRA and CDR2 YSYEKL. Trimming shortened V by 0 bases and J by 2 bases, and 5 bases separated the two germline ends. The CDR3 extends over 15 amino acids. CDR3: CASSQEPAGANVLTF. CDR3 nucleotide sequence: TGCGCCAGCAGCCAAGAACCGGCTGGGGCCAACGTCCTGACTTTC.

This clonotype was detected only a few times. V is TRBV12-3 or TRBV12-4 and J is TRBJ2-2; a possible D gene is TRBD2 (7 bases). V shed 4 bases and J shed 4 bases, with 16 bases lying between them. CDR3 length equals 16 residues. The CDR3 sequence is CASSSGEGVGTGELFF. Here the CDR3 DNA reads TGTGCCAGCAGTTCCGGGGAGGGGGTGGGCACCGGGGAGCTGTTTTTT.

The chain employs TRBV24-1 and TRBJ2-2; tentative D call: TRBD1 (5 bases). Germline loops: CDR1 KGHDR, CDR2 SFDVKD. This CDR3 has 16 residues. V dropped 4 bases and J dropped 3 bases, with 14 bases sitting between them. This CDR3 is CATSDSGTGYTGELFF. DNA of the CDR3: TGTGCCACCAGTGACTCCGGAACAGGATACACCGGGGAGCTGTTTTTT.

The CDR3 DNA reads TGCAGTGCTAGTAGTGAGGCCTCCCCATACGGGACGCCGGACTACAATGAGCAGTTCTTC. Residues: CSASSEASPYGTPDYNEQFF. The chain links TRBV20-1 to TRBJ2-1; D might be TRBD1 or TRBD2, each matching 5 bases. Trimming took off 3 bases at V and 3 bases at J, with 30 bases between the two ends. CDR1 is DFQATT and CDR2 is SNEGSKA in the germline V gene (reference sequence). CDR3 length equals 20 residues.

This clonotype has just a few counts. This rearrangement joins TRBV7-9 to TRBJ2-1; the D gene is possibly TRBD1 (5 bases). This CDR3 has 15 residues. Germline CDR1 is SEHNR and CDR2 is FQNEAQ (reference sequence). Trimming left V 5 bases short and J 7 bases short, with 18 bases between. CDR3 residues: CASSQAGPGRNEQFF. In DNA form, the CDR3 reads TGTGCCAGCAGCCAGGCCGGCCCAGGGCGGAATGAGCAGTTCTTC.

This clonotype was observed a handful of times. The chain uses TRBV6-2 or TRBV6-3 and TRBJ2-1; D is tentatively TRBD1 or TRBD2 (5 bases each). Trimming pared 6 bases from V and 4 bases from J, leaving 16 bases between. Germline V CDR1 and CDR2: MNHEY, SVGEGT. The CDR3 covers 15 residues. The CDR3 region has the DNA TGTGCCAGCAGCCCCCGGGACGAGGGTTACAATGAGCAGTTCTTC. It codes for CASSPRDEGYNEQFF.

In this sample, this clonotype turned up many times. The V gene is TRBV25-1, the J gene TRBJ2-7, with D tentatively TRBD1 (6 bases). Trimming pared 11 bases from V and 5 bases from J, leaving 22 bases between. Germline V gene lookup returns CDR1 MGHDK and CDR2 SYGVNS. CDR3 size: 14 residues. The CDR3 spells CAHFQAGDLHEQYF. The CDR3 DNA sequence: TGTGCCCACTTTCAGGCAGGGGATTTACACGAGCAGTACTTC.

V is TRBV21-1 and J is TRBJ2-2; the table calls TRBD1, which could not be checked here. TRBV21-1 is a documented pseudogene. This CDR3 contains 14 residues. The CDR3 is CARQRGGDTGELFF. The CDR3 region has the DNA TGTGCCAGGCAACGGGGGGGCGACACCGGGGAGCTGTTTTTT.

The chain links TRBV7-9 to TRBJ2-1; 7 bases are a match to TRBD2. Germline CDR1 and CDR2: SEHNR and FQNEAQ (reference sequence). V trimming: 0 bases; J trimming: 5 bases; junction bases outside the gene matches: 7. The CDR3 loop spans 16 amino acids. The CDR3 loop is CASSLASAGLNNEQFF. The CDR3 bases are TGTGCCAGCAGCTTAGCATCAGCGGGACTAAACAATGAGCAGTTCTTC.

This clonotype occurred a few times. The chain carries TRBV11-2 and TRBJ2-7; 8 bases align to TRBD1. Germline assignment: CDR1 SGHAT and CDR2 FQNNGV. The CDR3 runs to 15 residues. V gave up 5 bases and J gave up 5 bases; unmatched junction bases: 11. In DNA, the CDR3 is TGTGCCAGCAGCCCCCCCGGGACAGGTTCGAACGAGCAGTACTTC. This codes for CASSPPGTGSNEQYF.

In this sample, this clonotype turned up a few times. This CDR3 reads CASSQDLEGTESTDTQYF. CDR3 DNA sequence: TGCGCCAGCAGCCAAGATCTCGAAGGGACAGAGAGCACAGATACGCAGTATTTT. The chain combines TRBV4-1 with TRBJ2-3; 7 bases line up with TRBD1. This CDR3 spans 18 amino acids. V lost 0 bases, J lost 0 bases, and 9 bases stayed unmatched. Germline V gene data show CDR1 as MGHRA and CDR2 as YSYEKL.

The chain recombines TRBV4-1 with TRBJ1-1; no clear D gene. Trimming cost V 6 bases and J 2 bases, with 7 bases left between them. Germline CDR1 is MGHRA and CDR2 is YSYEKL. The CDR3 runs 12 residues. The CDR3 protein is CASSHGNTEAFF. For the CDR3, the DNA is TGCGCCAGCAGTCACGGTAACACTGAAGCTTTCTTT.

This chain connects TRBV5-1 to TRBJ2-3, with D perhaps TRBD1 or TRBD2 (5 bases each). Germline lookup yields CDR1 SGHRS and CDR2 YFSETQ. The CDR3 runs to 14 residues. The V gene lost 2 bases and the J gene lost 0 bases, with 7 bases spanning the gap. The CDR3 reads CASSFRDSTDTQYF. CDR3 nucleotides: TGCGCCAGCAGCTTCCGGGACAGCACAGATACGCAGTATTTT.

This clonotype was observed a few times. This chain uses TRBV7-9 with TRBJ2-1; 11 bases line up with TRBD2. V lost 2 bases to trimming and J lost 5 bases; unmatched junction nucleotides: 5. The CDR3 sequence is 16 residues long. From germline, CDR1 is SEHNR and CDR2 FQNEAQ (reference sequence). The CDR3 sequence is CASSLTSGSPHNEQFF. Written as DNA, the CDR3 is TGTGCCAGCAGCTTAACTAGCGGGAGTCCTCACAATGAGCAGTTCTTC.